A selection of T cell receptor beta chains follows, all from one sample in a study of shared clonotypes between healthy human individuals. Sequencing was performed with immunoSEQ multiplex PCR; in TCRdb, only in-frame clones are kept and a portion is missing. Here the sample spans millions of clones, around 96% being singletons. Specimen: naive CD8+ T cells sorted from blood. The receptors were gathered from a man aged 18 to 30 in good health. The CDR3 runs from the conserved cysteine through the conserved F or W. Each record gives: V gene, D gene, J gene, clone size, CDR3 DNA, CDR3 protein. A D gene is named only where the DNA matches it firmly. The listing skips clone size in some rows; elsewhere it reads once, few, many or a size class.

v_call: TRBV2; d_call: TRBD1; j_call: TRBJ2-5; clone_size: NA; cdr3_nt: TGTGCCAGCCAACTCACAGGGGGCGCGGAGACCCAGTACTTC; cdr3_aa: CASQLTGGAETQYF
v_call: TRBV28; d_call: NA; j_call: TRBJ1-2; clone_size: NA; cdr3_nt: TGTGCCAGCAGTTCCGGCGGATACTATGGCTACACCTTC; cdr3_aa: CASSSGGYYGYTF
v_call: TRBV5-8; d_call: NA; j_call: TRBJ2-7; clone_size: once; cdr3_nt: TGTGCCAGCAGCTTGTTAGGTTCTATATACGAGCAGTACTTC; cdr3_aa: CASSLLGSIYEQYF
v_call: TRBV15; d_call: TRBD2; j_call: TRBJ2-7; clone_size: NA; cdr3_nt: TGTGCCACCAGCTCCGGGGAGGGCGCCTACGAGCAGTACTTC; cdr3_aa: CATSSGEGAYEQYF
v_call: TRBV4-3; d_call: NA; j_call: TRBJ1-1; clone_size: NA; cdr3_nt: TGCGCCAGCAGCCCCGCTTTGGGGGGGCATGTTGAAGCTTTCTTT; cdr3_aa: CASSPALGGHVEAFF
v_call: TRBV15; d_call: NA; j_call: TRBJ2-1; clone_size: NA; cdr3_nt: TGTGCCACCAGCAGCCTCCCTGGGAATGAGCAGTTCTTC; cdr3_aa: CATSSLPGNEQFF
v_call: TRBV7-9; d_call: NA; j_call: TRBJ2-6; clone_size: NA; cdr3_nt: TGTGCCAGCAGCTCCTTTACAGGCTCTGGGGCCAACGTCCTGACTTTC; cdr3_aa: CASSSFTGSGANVLTF
v_call: TRBV28; d_call: TRBD1; j_call: TRBJ2-7; clone_size: NA; cdr3_nt: TGTGCCAGCAGTTTACTCGGGACAGAAAACTACGAGCAGTACTTC; cdr3_aa: CASSLLGTENYEQYF
v_call: TRBV6-5; d_call: TRBD2; j_call: TRBJ2-2; clone_size: once; cdr3_nt: TGTGCCAGCAGTATTAGCGGGACCGGGGAGCTGTTTTTT; cdr3_aa: CASSISGTGELFF
v_call: TRBV10-3; d_call: NA; j_call: TRBJ1-1; clone_size: NA; cdr3_nt: TGTGCCACGTGGGAGGGGGTCTTTATGAACACTGAAGCTTTCTTT; cdr3_aa: CATWEGVFMNTEAFF
v_call: TRBV28; d_call: NA; j_call: TRBJ2-3; clone_size: NA; cdr3_nt: TGTGCCAGCAGCTCCTCCGAGGGGTTGGGCACAGATACGCAGTATTTT; cdr3_aa: CASSSSEGLGTDTQYF
v_call: TRBV4-1; d_call: NA; j_call: TRBJ2-1; clone_size: NA; cdr3_nt: TGCGCCAGCAGCCAACGCCCCTACAATGAGCAGTTCTTC; cdr3_aa: CASSQRPYNEQFF
v_call: TRBV27; d_call: TRBD2; j_call: TRBJ2-2; clone_size: NA; cdr3_nt: TGTGCCAGCAGCCAATTCCGGGAGGCCGGGGAGCTGTTTTTT; cdr3_aa: CASSQFREAGELFF
v_call: TRBV29-1; d_call: TRBD1; j_call: TRBJ2-7; clone_size: NA; cdr3_nt: TGCAGCGTTGAGGACAGGGGGGGCTACGAGCAGTACTTC; cdr3_aa: CSVEDRGGYEQYF
v_call: TRBV12-5; d_call: NA; j_call: TRBJ1-2; clone_size: NA; cdr3_nt: TGTGCTAGTGCCACTTTACCAGGGCGCTATGGCTACACCTTC; cdr3_aa: CASATLPGRYGYTF
v_call: TRBV13; d_call: NA; j_call: TRBJ1-4; clone_size: NA; cdr3_nt: TGTGCCAGCAGCTCAGGGCGGGATAATGAAAAACTGTTTTTT; cdr3_aa: CASSSGRDNEKLFF
v_call: TRBV25-1; d_call: TRBD1; j_call: TRBJ2-7; clone_size: NA; cdr3_nt: TGTGCCAGCAGTGACCTCAGACAGGGCAGCTCCTACGAGCAGTACTTC; cdr3_aa: CASSDLRQGSSYEQYF
v_call: TRBV27; d_call: NA; j_call: TRBJ1-2; clone_size: NA; cdr3_nt: TGTGCCAGCAGTTTATCAGCGGGGGCCTTTAACTATGGCTACACCTTC; cdr3_aa: CASSLSAGAFNYGYTF
v_call: TRBV5-6; d_call: TRBD2; j_call: TRBJ2-7; clone_size: NA; cdr3_nt: TGTGCCAGCAGCGTGGGACTAGCGGGAGTGTCCTACGAGCAGTACTTC; cdr3_aa: CASSVGLAGVSYEQYF
v_call: TRBV2; d_call: NA; j_call: TRBJ1-1; clone_size: NA; cdr3_nt: TGTGCCAGCAGCCCGAGCAGGGACACTGAAGCTTTCTTT; cdr3_aa: CASSPSRDTEAFF
v_call: TRBV15; d_call: TRBD2; j_call: TRBJ2-2; clone_size: NA; cdr3_nt: TGTGCCACCAGCAGAGAGGGGAGGGAGGGATACACCGGGGAGCTGTTTTTT; cdr3_aa: CATSREGREGYTGELFF
v_call: TRBV7-6; d_call: NA; j_call: TRBJ2-5; clone_size: NA; cdr3_nt: TGTGCCAGCAGCGTCGACAGTGAAGAGACCCAGTACTTC; cdr3_aa: CASSVDSEETQYF
v_call: TRBV28; d_call: TRBD1; j_call: TRBJ2-7; clone_size: NA; cdr3_nt: TGTGCCAGCAGCACACTACAGGGGACACCCCACTCCTACGAGCAGTACTTC; cdr3_aa: CASSTLQGTPHSYEQYF
v_call: TRBV18; d_call: TRBD1; j_call: TRBJ2-7; clone_size: NA; cdr3_nt: TGTGCCAGCTCACCTGCGGACAGGGTGAACGAGCAGTACTTC; cdr3_aa: CASSPADRVNEQYF
v_call: TRBV4-3; d_call: NA; j_call: TRBJ2-2; clone_size: NA; cdr3_nt: TGCGCCAGCAGCCACCCACAGGGCGGCGGGGAGCTGTTTTTT; cdr3_aa: CASSHPQGGGELFF
v_call: TRBV10-3; d_call: NA; j_call: TRBJ2-1; clone_size: once; cdr3_nt: TGTGCCATCAGTACCGCTTCCCCCTACAATGAGCAGTTCTTC; cdr3_aa: CAISTASPYNEQFF
v_call: TRBV5-1; d_call: TRBD1; j_call: TRBJ1-2; clone_size: NA; cdr3_nt: TGCGCCAGCAGGCCCGGCGGGACAGGGGAAGGCTACACCTTC; cdr3_aa: CASRPGGTGEGYTF
v_call: TRBV30; d_call: NA; j_call: TRBJ1-4; clone_size: NA; cdr3_nt: TGTGCCTGGAGTGTACGTACGCTCGCAACTAATGAAAAACTGTTTTTT; cdr3_aa: CAWSVRTLATNEKLFF
v_call: TRBV30; d_call: NA; j_call: TRBJ2-1; clone_size: NA; cdr3_nt: TGTGCCTGGAGCTGGGGTCCCTACAATGAGCAGTTCTTC; cdr3_aa: CAWSWGPYNEQFF
v_call: TRBV7-9; d_call: NA; j_call: TRBJ1-2; clone_size: NA; cdr3_nt: TGTGCCAGCAGCTCCTCAGCAGGAGACCCTAACTATGGCTACACCTTC; cdr3_aa: CASSSSAGDPNYGYTF
v_call: TRBV10-2; d_call: NA; j_call: TRBJ2-7; clone_size: NA; cdr3_nt: TGCGCCAGCAGTTCAGGAGGGGAGCAGTACTTC; cdr3_aa: CASSSGGEQYF
v_call: TRBV27; d_call: TRBD1; j_call: TRBJ1-6; clone_size: NA; cdr3_nt: TGTGCCAGCAGGCCACGGACAGGGGAGTTAGGGTCACCCCTCCACTTT; cdr3_aa: CASRPRTGELGSPLHF
v_call: TRBV9; d_call: TRBD2; j_call: TRBJ2-1; clone_size: NA; cdr3_nt: TGTGCCAGCAGCGTAGACGGGAGGGTCGATGAGCAGTTCTTC; cdr3_aa: CASSVDGRVDEQFF
v_call: TRBV7-2; d_call: TRBD2; j_call: TRBJ2-3; clone_size: NA; cdr3_nt: TGTGCCATCTTAGTAGCGGGAGGGCCGACAGATACGCAGTATTTT; cdr3_aa: CAILVAGGPTDTQYF